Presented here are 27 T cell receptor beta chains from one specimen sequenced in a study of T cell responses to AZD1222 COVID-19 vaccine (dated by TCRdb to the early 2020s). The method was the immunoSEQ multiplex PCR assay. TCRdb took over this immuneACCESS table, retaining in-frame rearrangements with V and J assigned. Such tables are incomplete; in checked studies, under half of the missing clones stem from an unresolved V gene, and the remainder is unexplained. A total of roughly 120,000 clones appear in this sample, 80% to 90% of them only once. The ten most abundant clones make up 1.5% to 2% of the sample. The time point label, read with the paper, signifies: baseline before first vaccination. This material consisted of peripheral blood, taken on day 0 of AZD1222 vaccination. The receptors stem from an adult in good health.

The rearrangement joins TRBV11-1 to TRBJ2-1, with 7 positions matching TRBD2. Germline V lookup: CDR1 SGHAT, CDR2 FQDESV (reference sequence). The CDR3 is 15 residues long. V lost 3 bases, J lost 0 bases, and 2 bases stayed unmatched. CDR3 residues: CASSLGGSSYNEQFF. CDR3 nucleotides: TGTGCCAGCAGCTTGGGGGGGAGCTCCTACAATGAGCAGTTCTTC. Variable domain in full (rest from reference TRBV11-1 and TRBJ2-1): EAEVAQSPRYKITEKSQAVAFWCDPISGHATLYWYRQILGQGPELLVQFQDESVVDDSQLPKDRFSAERLKGVDSTLKIQPAELGDSAMYLCASSLGGSSYNEQFFGPGTRLTVL.

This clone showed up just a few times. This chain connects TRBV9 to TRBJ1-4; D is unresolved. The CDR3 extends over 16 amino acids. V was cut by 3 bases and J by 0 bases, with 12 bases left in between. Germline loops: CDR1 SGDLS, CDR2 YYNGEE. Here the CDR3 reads CASSALEGATNEKLFF. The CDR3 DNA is TGTGCCAGCAGCGCACTTGAGGGTGCAACTAATGAAAAACTGTTTTTT.

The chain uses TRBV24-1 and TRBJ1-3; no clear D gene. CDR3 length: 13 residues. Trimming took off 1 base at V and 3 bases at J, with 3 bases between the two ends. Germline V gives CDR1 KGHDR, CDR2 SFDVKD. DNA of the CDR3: TGTGCCACCAGTGATTTTAATGGAAACACCATATATTTT. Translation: CATSDFNGNTIYF.

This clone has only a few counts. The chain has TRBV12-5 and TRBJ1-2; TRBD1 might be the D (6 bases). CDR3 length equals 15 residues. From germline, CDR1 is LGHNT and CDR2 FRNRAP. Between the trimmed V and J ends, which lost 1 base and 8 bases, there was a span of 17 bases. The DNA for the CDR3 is TGTGCTAGTGGTTTGGGGACTCCCTTTCAGGGGGGCTACACCTTC. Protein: CASGLGTPFQGGYTF.

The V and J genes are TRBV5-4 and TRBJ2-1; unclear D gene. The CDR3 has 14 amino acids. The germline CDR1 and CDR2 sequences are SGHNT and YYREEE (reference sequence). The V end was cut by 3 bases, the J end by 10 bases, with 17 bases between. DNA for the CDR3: TGTGCCAGCAGCTATCCAAATTCACGAGGAGAGCAGTTCTTC. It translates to CASSYPNSRGEQFF.

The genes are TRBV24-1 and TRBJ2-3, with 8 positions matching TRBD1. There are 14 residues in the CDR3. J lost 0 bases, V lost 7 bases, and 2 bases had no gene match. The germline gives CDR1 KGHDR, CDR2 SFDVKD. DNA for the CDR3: TGTGCCACCAGCGACAGGGGTAGCACAGATACGCAGTATTTT. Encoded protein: CATSDRGSTDTQYF.

The CDR3 DNA reads as TGTGCCTGGAGTGTAAACGCATACAGGGCCCCTAACTATGGCTACACCTTC. Translated: CAWSVNAYRAPNYGYTF. The chain links TRBV30 to TRBJ1-2; perhaps TRBD1 as D (6 bases). Germline CDR1 GTSNPN, CDR2 SVGIG (reference sequence). CDR3 length: 17 residues. The germline V and J ends were trimmed by 0 bases and 0 bases, with 17 bases remaining between them.

The CDR3 region has the DNA TGTGCCAGCAGCTTGCGAACGGGACACCTACTGGGCTACACCTTC. Amino acids: CASSLRTGHLLGYTF. This chain uses TRBV5-5 with TRBJ1-2, with D possibly matching TRBD1 (6 bases). CDR3 size: 15 residues. Trimming cost V 1 base and J 8 bases, with 18 bases left between them. Germline loops: CDR1 SGHKS, CDR2 YYEKEE (reference sequence).

The CDR3 DNA follows: TGTGCCAGTAGTATACGGCGGGGTGAAACCAATGAGCAGTTCTTC. It is translated as CASSIRRGETNEQFF. The genes are TRBV19 and TRBJ2-1, with D possibly matching TRBD2 (6 bases). V lost 2 bases, J lost 6 bases, and 14 bases lay in between. CDR1 and CDR2 from the germline V gene are LNHDA and SQIVND (reference sequence). The CDR3 loop spans 15 amino acids.

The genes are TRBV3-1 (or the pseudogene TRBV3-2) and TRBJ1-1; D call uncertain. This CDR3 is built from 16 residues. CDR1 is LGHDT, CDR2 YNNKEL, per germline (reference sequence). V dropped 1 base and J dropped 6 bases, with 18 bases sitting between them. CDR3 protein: CASSQGLGTWVPEAFF. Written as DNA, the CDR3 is TGTGCCAGCAGCCAAGGATTGGGTACCTGGGTACCTGAAGCTTTCTTT.

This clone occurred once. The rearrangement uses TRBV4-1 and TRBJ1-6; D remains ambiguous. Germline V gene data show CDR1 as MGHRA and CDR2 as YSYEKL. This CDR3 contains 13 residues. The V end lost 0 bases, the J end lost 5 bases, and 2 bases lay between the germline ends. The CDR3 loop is CASSQDHNSPLHF. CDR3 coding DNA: TGCGCCAGCAGCCAAGATCATAATTCACCCCTCCACTTT.

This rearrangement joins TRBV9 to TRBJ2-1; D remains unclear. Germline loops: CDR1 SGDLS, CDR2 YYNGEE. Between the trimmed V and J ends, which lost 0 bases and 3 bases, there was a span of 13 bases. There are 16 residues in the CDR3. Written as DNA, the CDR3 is TGTGCCAGCAGCGTAGAGCCCGGGCAAGACTACAATGAGCAGTTCTTC. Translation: CASSVEPGQDYNEQFF.

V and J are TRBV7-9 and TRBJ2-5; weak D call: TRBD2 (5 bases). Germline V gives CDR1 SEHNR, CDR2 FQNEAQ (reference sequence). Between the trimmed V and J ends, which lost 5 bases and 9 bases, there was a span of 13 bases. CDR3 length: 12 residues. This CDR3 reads CASSLPRGPQYF. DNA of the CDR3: TGTGCCAGCAGCCTGCCCAGAGGGCCCCAGTACTTC.

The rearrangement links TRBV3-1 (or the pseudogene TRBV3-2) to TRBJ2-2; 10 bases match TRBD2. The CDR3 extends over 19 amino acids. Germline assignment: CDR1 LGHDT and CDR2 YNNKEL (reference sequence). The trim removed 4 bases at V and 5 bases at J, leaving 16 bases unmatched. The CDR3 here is CASSPFPLLAGDDTGELFF. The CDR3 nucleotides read TGTGCCAGCAGCCCATTCCCACTTCTAGCGGGAGATGATACCGGGGAGCTGTTTTTT.

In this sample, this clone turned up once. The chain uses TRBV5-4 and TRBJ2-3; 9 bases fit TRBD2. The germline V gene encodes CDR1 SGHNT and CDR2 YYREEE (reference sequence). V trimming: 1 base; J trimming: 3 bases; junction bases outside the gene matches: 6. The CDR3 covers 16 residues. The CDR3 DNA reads TGTGCCAGCAGCTTGATTGGGAGCGGGAGGACAGATACGCAGTATTTT. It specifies CASSLIGSGRTDTQYF. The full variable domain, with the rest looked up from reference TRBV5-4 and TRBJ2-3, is ETGVTQSPTHLIKTRGQQVTLRCSSQSGHNTVSWYQQALGQGPQFIFQYYREEENGRGNFPPRFSGLQFPNYSSELNVNALELDDSALYLCASSLIGSGRTDTQYFGPGTRLTVL.

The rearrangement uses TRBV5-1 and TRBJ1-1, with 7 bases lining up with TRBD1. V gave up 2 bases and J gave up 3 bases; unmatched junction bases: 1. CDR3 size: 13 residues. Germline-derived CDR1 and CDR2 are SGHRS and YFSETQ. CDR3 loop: CASSFQGDTEAFF. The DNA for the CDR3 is TGCGCCAGCAGCTTTCAGGGGGACACTGAAGCTTTCTTT.

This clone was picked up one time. The CDR3 region is CASSSDRRISPLHF. The DNA of the CDR3 is TGTGCCAGCAGCTCGGACAGGCGAATCTCACCCCTCCACTTT. This rearrangement joins TRBV5-6 to TRBJ1-6; 7 bases are a match to TRBD1. The ends lost 3 bases at V and 10 bases at J; junction bases unmatched: 7. This CDR3 contains 14 residues. CDR1 is SGHDT and CDR2 is YYEEEE in the germline V gene.

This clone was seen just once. This chain's CDR3 is CASSPLTGEREKLFF. The CDR3 DNA follows: TGTGCCAGCTCACCCCTTACAGGGGAGAGAGAAAAACTGTTTTTT. The chain employs TRBV18 and TRBJ1-4, with 7 positions matching TRBD1. J gave up 8 bases and V 3 bases, and 9 bases lay outside the gene matches. The CDR3 is made up of 15 amino acids. CDR1 and CDR2 from the germline V gene are KGHSH and LQKENI.

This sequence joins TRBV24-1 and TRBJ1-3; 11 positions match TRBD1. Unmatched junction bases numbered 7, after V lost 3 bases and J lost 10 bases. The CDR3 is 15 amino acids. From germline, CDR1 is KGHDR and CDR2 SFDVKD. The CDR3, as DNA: TGTGCCACCAGTGATCCCAAAGGGACAGGGGGAACCATATATTTT. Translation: CATSDPKGTGGTIYF.

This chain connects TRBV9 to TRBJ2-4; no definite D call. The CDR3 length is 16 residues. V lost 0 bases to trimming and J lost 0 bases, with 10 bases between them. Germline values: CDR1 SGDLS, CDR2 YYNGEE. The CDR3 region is CASSVEARLAKNIQYF. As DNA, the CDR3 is TGTGCCAGCAGCGTAGAGGCCAGACTAGCCAAAAACATTCAGTACTTC.

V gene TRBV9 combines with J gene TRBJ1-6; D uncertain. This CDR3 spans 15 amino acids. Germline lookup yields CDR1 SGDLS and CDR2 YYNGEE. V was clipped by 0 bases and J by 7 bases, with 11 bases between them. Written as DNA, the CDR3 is TGTGCCAGCAGCGTAGGGGCAGTCGCCAATTCACCCCTCCACTTT. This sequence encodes CASSVGAVANSPLHF.

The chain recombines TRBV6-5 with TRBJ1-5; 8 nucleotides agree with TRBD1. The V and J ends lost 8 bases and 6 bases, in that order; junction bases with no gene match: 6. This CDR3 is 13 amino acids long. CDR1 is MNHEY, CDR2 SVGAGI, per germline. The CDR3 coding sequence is TGTGCCAGCTCCACTGACAGGGGTCAGCCCCAGCATTTT. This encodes CASSTDRGQPQHF.

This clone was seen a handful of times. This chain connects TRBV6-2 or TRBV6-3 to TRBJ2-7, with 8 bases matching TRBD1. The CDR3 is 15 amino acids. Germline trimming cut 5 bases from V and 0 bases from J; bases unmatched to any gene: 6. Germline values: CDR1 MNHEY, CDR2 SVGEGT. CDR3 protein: CASSGAGQASYEQYF. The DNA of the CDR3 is TGTGCCAGCAGTGGCGCGGGACAGGCCTCCTACGAGCAGTACTTC.

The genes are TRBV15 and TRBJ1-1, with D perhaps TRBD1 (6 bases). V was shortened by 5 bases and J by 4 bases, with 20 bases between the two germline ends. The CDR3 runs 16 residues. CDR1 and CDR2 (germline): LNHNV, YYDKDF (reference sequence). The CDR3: CATSGYPRQQGTEAFF. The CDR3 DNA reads TGTGCCACCAGCGGCTACCCACGACAACAGGGCACTGAAGCTTTCTTT.

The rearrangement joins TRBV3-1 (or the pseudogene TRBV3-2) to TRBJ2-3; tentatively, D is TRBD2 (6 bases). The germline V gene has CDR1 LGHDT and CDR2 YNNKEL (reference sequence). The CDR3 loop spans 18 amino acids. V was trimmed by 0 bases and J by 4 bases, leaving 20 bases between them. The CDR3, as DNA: TGTGCCAGCAGCCAAGACCCTCTGGGAGGTTACCCCTCAGATACGCAGTATTTT. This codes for CASSQDPLGGYPSDTQYF.

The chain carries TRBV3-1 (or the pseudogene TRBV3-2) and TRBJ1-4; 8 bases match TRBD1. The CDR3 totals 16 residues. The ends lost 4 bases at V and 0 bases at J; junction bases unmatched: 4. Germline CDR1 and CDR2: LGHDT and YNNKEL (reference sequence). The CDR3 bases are TGTGCCAGCAGCCGACAGGGGACATCAACTAATGAAAAACTGTTTTTT. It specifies CASSRQGTSTNEKLFF.

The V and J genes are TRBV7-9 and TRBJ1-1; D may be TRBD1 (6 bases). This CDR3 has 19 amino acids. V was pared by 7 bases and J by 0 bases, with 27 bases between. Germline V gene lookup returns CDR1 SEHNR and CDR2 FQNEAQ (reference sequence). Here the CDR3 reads CASTMRGFSGGLLNTEAFF. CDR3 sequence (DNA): TGTGCCAGCACCATGAGAGGGTTTTCCGGGGGGCTATTGAACACTGAAGCTTTCTTT.